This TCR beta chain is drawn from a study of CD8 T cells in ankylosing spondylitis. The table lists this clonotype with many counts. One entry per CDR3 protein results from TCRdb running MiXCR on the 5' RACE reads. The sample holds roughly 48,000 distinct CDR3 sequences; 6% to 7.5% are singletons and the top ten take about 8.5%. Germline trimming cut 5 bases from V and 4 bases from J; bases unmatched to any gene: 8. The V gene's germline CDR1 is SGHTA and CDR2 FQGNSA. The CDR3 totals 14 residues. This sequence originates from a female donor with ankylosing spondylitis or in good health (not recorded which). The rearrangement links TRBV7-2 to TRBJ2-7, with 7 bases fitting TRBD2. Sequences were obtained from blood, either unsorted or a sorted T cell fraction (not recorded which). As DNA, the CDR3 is TGTGCCAGCAGCCCTGGGACTAATGGGTACGAGCAGTACTTC. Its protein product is CASSPGTNGYEQYF.